The T cell receptor beta chain under discussion was sequenced for a study of OX40 agonist ivuxolimab in advanced cancers. The overall study: Checkpoint inhibitors had been given previously to approximately 41% of patients. Three patients, one with hepatocellular carcinoma and two with cutaneous melanoma, responded partially.

The repertoire was sequenced with immunoSEQ multiplex PCR; TCRdb's copy has only in-frame clones and lacks some. The sample has roughly 13,000 clones; roughly 92% are singletons. Trimming cost V 4 bases and J 0 bases; bases outside gene matches: 2. CDR1 and CDR2 (germline): MGHRA, YSYEKL. This CDR3 is built from 15 residues. This sample comprised CD4+ or CD8+ T cells sorted from blood, obtained in a trial of the OX40 agonist ivuxolimab. The chain uses TRBV4-1 and TRBJ2-3; 9 bases fit TRBD1. The sequence came from an adult with an advanced solid tumor such as melanoma, head and neck, liver or kidney cancer. The CDR3 sequence: CASSLDRGSTDTQYF. CDR3 DNA: TGCGCCAGCAGCCTAGACAGGGGGAGCACAGATACGCAGTATTTT.